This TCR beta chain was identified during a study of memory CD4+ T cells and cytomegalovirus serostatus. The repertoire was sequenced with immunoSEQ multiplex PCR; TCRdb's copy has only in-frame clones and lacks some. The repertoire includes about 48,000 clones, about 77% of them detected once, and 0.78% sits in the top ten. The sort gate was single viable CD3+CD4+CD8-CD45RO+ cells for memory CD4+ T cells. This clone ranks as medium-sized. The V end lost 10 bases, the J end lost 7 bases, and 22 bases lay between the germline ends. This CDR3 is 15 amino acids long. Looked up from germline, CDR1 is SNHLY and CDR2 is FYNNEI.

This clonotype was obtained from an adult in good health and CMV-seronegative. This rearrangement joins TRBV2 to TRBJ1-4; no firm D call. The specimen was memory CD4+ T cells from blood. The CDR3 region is CATKNRFPTGEKLFF. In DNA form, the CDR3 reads TGTGCCACAAAGAACCGGTTCCCTACCGGTGAAAAACTGTTTTTT.